The 12 T cell receptor beta chains below come from one sample, sequenced in a study of shared clonotypes between healthy human individuals. CD45RO-negative CD8 cells positively selected for CCR7 made up the naive population, which excluded terminally differentiated effector memory CD45RA+ cells. This table comes from immunoSEQ multiplex PCR, and its TCRdb copy is limited to in-frame clones, with some not included. In the table there are under 1 million clones, about 96% of which are singletons. The specimen was naive CD8+ T cells sorted from blood. The receptors were gathered from a man aged 30 to 39 in good health.

The chain employs TRBV9 and TRBJ1-4; no firm D call. Germline loops: CDR1 SGDLS, CDR2 YYNGEE. The CDR3 covers 15 residues. V was trimmed by 2 bases and J by 8 bases, leaving 16 bases between them. The CDR3 protein is CASSVSSGPGEKLFF. The CDR3 nucleotides read TGTGCCAGCAGCGTTTCCTCAGGCCCGGGGGAAAAACTGTTTTTT.

The chain employs TRBV5-4 and TRBJ2-7; D unresolved. CDR1 SGHNT and CDR2 YYREEE come from the germline V gene (reference sequence). The V end was cut by 4 bases, the J end by 5 bases, with 16 bases between. The CDR3 has 14 residues. For the CDR3, the DNA is TGTGCCAGCAGCCAGGACGGTGTGGATGACGAGCAGTACTTC. Encoded protein: CASSQDGVDDEQYF.

The table lists this clone with a count of one. The J gene is TRBJ1-1, the V gene TRBV27, with D possibly TRBD1 on 5 matching bases. CDR1 is MNHEY and CDR2 is SMNVEV in the germline V gene (reference sequence). The CDR3 contains 13 residues. V was shortened by 6 bases and J by 5 bases, with 13 bases between the two germline ends. CDR3 residues: CASRATGGTEAFF. The CDR3 nucleotides read TGTGCCAGCAGAGCAACAGGAGGGACTGAAGCTTTCTTT.

The chain is built from TRBV5-4 and TRBJ2-1; 8 positions agree with TRBD1. V trimming: 4 bases; J trimming: 4 bases; junction bases outside the gene matches: 16. Per germline, CDR1 SGHNT and CDR2 YYREEE (reference sequence). CDR3 size: 18 residues. CDR3 coding DNA: TGTGCCAGCAGCCTGCAGGGGGCGAAAGCTCTCGTGTACAATGAGCAGTTCTTC. It translates to CASSLQGAKALVYNEQFF.

The rearrangement joins TRBV19 to TRBJ2-7; 10 nucleotides match TRBD2. In germline, CDR1 is LNHDA, CDR2 SQIVND (reference sequence). The V segment lost 5 bases and the J segment 2 bases; nucleotides outside the gene matches: 6. The CDR3 consists of 15 residues. For the CDR3, the DNA is TGTGCCAGTAGTCCTGGGACTAGCGTAACCTACGAGCAGTACTTC. It translates to CASSPGTSVTYEQYF.

The chain combines TRBV19 with TRBJ1-1; D gene unclear. V lost 6 bases, J lost 6 bases, and 17 bases lay in between. The CDR3 has 14 amino acids. Germline V lookup: CDR1 LNHDA, CDR2 SQIVND (reference sequence). The CDR3 is CASSHPVPGAEAFF. Here the CDR3 DNA reads TGTGCCAGTAGCCACCCGGTACCCGGGGCTGAAGCTTTCTTT.

This chain links TRBV19 with TRBJ2-1; no definite D call. Trimming removed 6 bases at V and 6 bases at J, with 12 bases between. Germline-derived CDR1 and CDR2 are LNHDA and SQIVND (reference sequence). The CDR3 consists of 13 residues. CDR3 nucleotide sequence: TGTGCCAGTAGCCAGAGTCCTGGCAATGAGCAGTTCTTC. It is translated as CASSQSPGNEQFF.

The chain combines TRBV29-1 with TRBJ2-7; D gene uncertain. V dropped 6 bases and J dropped 3 bases, with 12 bases sitting between them. The CDR3 is 12 amino acids. CDR1 is SQVTM, CDR2 ANQGSEA, per germline. As DNA, the CDR3 is TGCAGCGTATCGGATTCTCGCTACGAGCAGTACTTC. It is translated as CSVSDSRYEQYF.

The chain employs TRBV21-1 and TRBJ2-5; TRBD1 reflects the table's D call only, with no check against the DNA. TRBV21-1 is an annotated pseudogene. There are 15 residues in the CDR3. The CDR3: CASSEPRTGSETQYF. The CDR3 DNA reads as TGTGCCAGCAGCGAACCCCGGACAGGGTCGGAGACCCAGTACTTC.

The chain carries TRBV5-1 and TRBJ1-5; D uncertain. Between the trimmed V and J ends, which lost 0 bases and 2 bases, there was a span of 15 bases. Germline CDR1 is SGHRS and CDR2 is YFSETQ. The CDR3 is made up of 17 amino acids. CDR3 in DNA: TGCGCCAGCAGCTTGGGAGGATGGACGGCAGGCAATCAGCCCCAGCATTTT. Translation gives CASSLGGWTAGNQPQHF.

The J gene is TRBJ2-7, the V gene TRBV7-8; 7 bases agree with TRBD1. Looked up from germline, CDR1 is SGHVS and CDR2 is FQNEAQ. The V gene end was trimmed by 3 bases and the J gene end by 2 bases; junction bases not matched to a gene: 10. The CDR3 runs 16 residues. The CDR3 reads CASSLAPQGITYEQYF. CDR3 sequence (DNA): TGTGCCAGCAGCTTGGCCCCACAGGGGATAACCTACGAGCAGTACTTC. Based on the CDR3 plus reference TRBV7-8 and TRBJ2-7, the full variable domain is GAGVSQSPRYKVAKRGQDVALRCDPISGHVSLFWYQQALGQGPEFLTYFQNEAQLDKSGLPSDRFFAERPEGSVSTLKIQRTQQEDSAVYLCASSLAPQGITYEQYFGPGTRLTVT.

This clone was seen once. This sequence joins TRBV11-3 and TRBJ2-1; D is ambiguous. The CDR3 totals 17 residues. CDR1 and CDR2 (germline): SGHNT, YENEEA. The germline V and J ends were trimmed by 4 bases and 1 base, with 17 bases remaining between them. The CDR3 region has the DNA TGTGCCAGCAGCTCTCAGGACGGCACTGGATCCTACAATGAGCAGTTCTTC. It codes for CASSSQDGTGSYNEQFF.